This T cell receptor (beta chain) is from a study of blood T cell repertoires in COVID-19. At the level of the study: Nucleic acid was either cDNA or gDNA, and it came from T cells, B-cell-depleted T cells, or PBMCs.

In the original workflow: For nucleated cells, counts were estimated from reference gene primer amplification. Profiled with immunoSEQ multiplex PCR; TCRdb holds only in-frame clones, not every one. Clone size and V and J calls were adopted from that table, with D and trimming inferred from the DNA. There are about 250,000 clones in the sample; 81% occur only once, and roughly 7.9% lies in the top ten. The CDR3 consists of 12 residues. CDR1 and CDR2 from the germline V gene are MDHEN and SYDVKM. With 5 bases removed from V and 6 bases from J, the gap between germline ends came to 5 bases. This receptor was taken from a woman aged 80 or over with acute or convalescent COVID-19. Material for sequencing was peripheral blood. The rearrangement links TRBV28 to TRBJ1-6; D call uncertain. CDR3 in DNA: TGTGCCAGCAGTACAGCTAATTCACCCCTCCACTTT. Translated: CASSTANSPLHF.